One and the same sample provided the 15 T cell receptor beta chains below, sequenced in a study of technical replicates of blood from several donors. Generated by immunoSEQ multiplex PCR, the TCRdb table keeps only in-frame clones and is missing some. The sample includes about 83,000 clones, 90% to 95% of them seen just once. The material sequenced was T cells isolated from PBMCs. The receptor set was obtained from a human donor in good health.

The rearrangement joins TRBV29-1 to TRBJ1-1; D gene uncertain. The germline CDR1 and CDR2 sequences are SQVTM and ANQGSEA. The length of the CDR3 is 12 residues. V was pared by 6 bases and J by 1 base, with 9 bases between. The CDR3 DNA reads TGCAGCGTGGCTGTTTCGAACACTGAAGCTTTCTTT. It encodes CSVAVSNTEAFF.

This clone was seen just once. Here the CDR3 DNA reads TGTGCCACCAGCAGAGATCTCGCACAGGGGGAGACCCAGTACTTC. The encoded protein is CATSRDLAQGETQYF. The chain links TRBV15 to TRBJ2-5; the match to TRBD1 covers 7 bases. There are 15 residues in the CDR3. J lost 5 bases, V lost 0 bases, and 6 bases had no gene match. From germline, CDR1 is LNHNV and CDR2 YYDKDF (reference sequence).

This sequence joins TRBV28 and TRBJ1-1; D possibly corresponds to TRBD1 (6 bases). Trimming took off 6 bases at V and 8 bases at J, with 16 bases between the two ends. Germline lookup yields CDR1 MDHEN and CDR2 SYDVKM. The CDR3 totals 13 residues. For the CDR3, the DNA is TGTGCCAGCAGCCCGACAGGCCCGCCGGAAGCTTTCTTT. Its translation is CASSPTGPPEAFF. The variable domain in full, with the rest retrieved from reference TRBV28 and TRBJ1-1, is DVKVTQSSRYLVKRTGEKVFLECVQDMDHENMFWYRQDPGLGLRLIYFSYDVKMKEKGDIPEGYSVSREKKERFSLILESASTNQTSMYLCASSPTGPPEAFFGQGTRLTVV.

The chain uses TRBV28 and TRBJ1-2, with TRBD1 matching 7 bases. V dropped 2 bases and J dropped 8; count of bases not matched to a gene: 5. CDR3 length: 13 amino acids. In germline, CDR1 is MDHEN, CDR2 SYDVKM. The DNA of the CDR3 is TGTGCCAGCAGTTTAGTAGGGGGCGACGGCTACACCTTC. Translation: CASSLVGGDGYTF.

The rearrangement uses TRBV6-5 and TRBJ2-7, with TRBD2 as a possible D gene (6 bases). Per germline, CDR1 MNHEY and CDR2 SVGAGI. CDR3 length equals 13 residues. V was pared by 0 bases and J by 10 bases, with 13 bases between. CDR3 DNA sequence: TGTGCCAGCAGTTACTCGGGCAGGGAGGCCCAGTACTTC. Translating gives CASSYSGREAQYF.

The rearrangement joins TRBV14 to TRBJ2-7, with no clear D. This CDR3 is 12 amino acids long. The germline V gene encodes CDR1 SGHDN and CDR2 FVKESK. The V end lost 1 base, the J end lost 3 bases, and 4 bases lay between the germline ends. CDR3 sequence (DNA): TGTGCCAGCAGCCAAGTCTTCTACGAGCAGTACTTC. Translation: CASSQVFYEQYF. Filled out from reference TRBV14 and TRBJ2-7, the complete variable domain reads EAGVTQFPSHSVIEKGQTVTLRCDPISGHDNLYWYRRVMGKEIKFLLHFVKESKQDESGMPNNRFLAERTGGTYSTLKVQPAELEDSGVYFCASSQVFYEQYFGPGTRLTVT.

The CDR3 region is CASSLIGEGDEQFF. The CDR3 nucleotides are TGCGCCAGCAGCTTGATAGGGGAGGGGGATGAGCAGTTCTTC. The chain uses TRBV5-1 and TRBJ2-1; a weak D match, TRBD2 (7 bases). The CDR3 is 14 amino acids. Trimming took off 1 base at V and 8 bases at J, with 13 bases between the two ends. Germline V gene sequence: CDR1 SGHRS, CDR2 YFSETQ. Full variable domain (outside the CDR3, taken from reference TRBV5-1 and TRBJ2-1): KAGVTQTPRYLIKTRGQQVTLSCSPISGHRSVSWYQQTPGQGLQFLFEYFSETQRNKGNFPGRFSGRQFSNSRSEMNVSTLELGDSALYLCASSLIGEGDEQFFGPGTRLTVL.

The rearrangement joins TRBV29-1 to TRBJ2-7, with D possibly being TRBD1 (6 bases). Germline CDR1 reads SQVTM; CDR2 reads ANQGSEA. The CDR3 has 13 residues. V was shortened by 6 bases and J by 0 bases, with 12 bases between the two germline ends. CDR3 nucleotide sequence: TGCAGCGTGGGGACACCCTCCTCCTACGAGCAGTACTTC. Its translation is CSVGTPSSYEQYF.

CDR3 protein: CSVMSGRSSYNEQFF. CDR3 bases: TGCAGCGTAATGAGCGGGAGATCCTCCTACAATGAGCAGTTCTTC. The chain is built from TRBV29-1 and TRBJ2-1; 8 bases map to TRBD2. Germline CDR1 reads SQVTM; CDR2 reads ANQGSEA. Unmatched junction bases numbered 7, after V lost 6 bases and J lost 0 bases. The CDR3 has 15 amino acids.

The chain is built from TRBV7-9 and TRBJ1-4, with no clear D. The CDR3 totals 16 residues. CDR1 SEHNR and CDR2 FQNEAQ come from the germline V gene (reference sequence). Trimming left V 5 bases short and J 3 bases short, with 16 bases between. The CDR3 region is CASSRLAGGPNEKLFF. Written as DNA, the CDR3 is TGTGCCAGCAGCCGACTAGCGGGAGGGCCTAATGAAAAACTGTTTTTT.

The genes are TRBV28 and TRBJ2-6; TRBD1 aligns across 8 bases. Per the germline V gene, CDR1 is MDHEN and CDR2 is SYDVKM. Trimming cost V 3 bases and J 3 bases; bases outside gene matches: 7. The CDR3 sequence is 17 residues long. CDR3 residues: CASSFPGQGFGANVLTF. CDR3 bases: TGTGCCAGCAGTTTCCCAGGACAGGGCTTTGGGGCCAACGTCCTGACTTTC.

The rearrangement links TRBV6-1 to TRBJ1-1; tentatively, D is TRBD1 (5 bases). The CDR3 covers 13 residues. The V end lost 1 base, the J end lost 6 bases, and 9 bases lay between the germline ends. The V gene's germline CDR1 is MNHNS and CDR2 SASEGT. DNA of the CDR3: TGTGCCAGCAGTGAAGTGACAGCACCTGAAGCTTTCTTT. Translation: CASSEVTAPEAFF.

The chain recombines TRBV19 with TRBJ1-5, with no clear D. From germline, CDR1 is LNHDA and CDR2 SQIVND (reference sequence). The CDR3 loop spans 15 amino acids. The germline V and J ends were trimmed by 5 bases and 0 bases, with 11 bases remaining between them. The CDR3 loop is CASSARNYSNQPQHF. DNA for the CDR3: TGTGCCAGTAGTGCCAGGAATTATAGCAATCAGCCCCAGCATTTT.

The CDR3 coding sequence is TGTGCCAGCAGTGACCTAGCGGGCCAAGGAGGGGATACGCAGTATTTT. Residues: CASSDLAGQGGDTQYF. This rearrangement joins TRBV6-4 to TRBJ2-3; 8 bases match TRBD2. The J segment lost 6 bases and the V segment lost 2 bases, leaving 10 bases of the junction unmatched. Germline V CDR1 and CDR2: MRHNA, SNTAGT. The CDR3 length is 16 residues.

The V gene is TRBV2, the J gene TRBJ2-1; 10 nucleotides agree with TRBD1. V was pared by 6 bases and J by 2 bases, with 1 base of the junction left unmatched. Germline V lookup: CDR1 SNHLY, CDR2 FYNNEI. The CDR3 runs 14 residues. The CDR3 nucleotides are TGTGCCAGCAGCGGGACAGGGGCCTACAATGAGCAGTTCTTC. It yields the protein CASSGTGAYNEQFF.